This T cell receptor beta chain was profiled in a study of shared clonotypes between healthy human individuals (TCRdb year 2020). Notes on the research overall: The cohort comprised a couple of women and three men aged 18 to 49 years. Leukapheresis yielded between about 0.85 and 10 billion PBMCs per donor. The study deeply sequenced blood TCR repertoires of about 5 healthy adults to estimate repertoire size and the extent of clonotype sharing between individuals. To increase sequencing depth and limit assay-specific biases, TCR repertoire library preparation and sequencing were carried out by different laboratories using diverse techniques. Findings and caveats that apply to the study as a whole: Because the study included a small number of donors, the genetic and exposure-history diversity represented was limited. Pairwise subsampling led to the expectation that sequencing depth would affect the degree of clonotype sharing among donors. Sampling was restricted to blood, and TCR repertoires in tissues likely differ from the TCR repertoires found in blood.

This clone was observed at least ten times. No antigen is known for it. No much larger clone is present one base from it, and per-base qualities are unavailable. TCR CDR3 regions were amplified from genomic DNA by multiplex PCR using the deep immunoSEQ assay. Extracted genomic DNA from each cell subset was distributed evenly across all wells of several immunoSEQ 96-well plates, and each plate was treated as a replicate. For unsorted PBMC, approximately 300 ng of genomic DNA, equivalent to about 30,000 T cell genomes, went into each replicate PCR. Unsorted PBMC genomic DNA was sequenced across ten immunoSEQ deep assay plates. Purified libraries were measured with a Qubit 3.0 fluorometer, size-checked on a Bioanalyzer 2100, and measured again with the KAPA Library Quantification kit. Every immunoSEQ 96-well plate was sequenced on a dedicated single-read 150-cycle Illumina NextSeq 550 flow cell. From the authors' description of their analysis: Because only junctional sequences without quality scores were contained in the immunoSEQ output, filtering matching that applied to full-length reads could not be performed. To assign V/J genes and CDR3, sequences were annotated using PyIR, a Python wrapper for IgBLAST v1.9, with IMGT germline references. Reads were filtered out if the reads had weak V/J assignments (E-value above 1e-6), no CDR3, stop codons, out-of-frame junctions, or ambiguous translated residues. V3J clonotypes were defined by identical inferred V gene, J gene, and CDR3 amino acid sequence. The percentage overlap between two repertoires was calculated by dividing the number of shared unique clonotypes by the size of the smaller repertoire. Repertoire richness was assessed with RTK rarefaction, the Chao1 estimator, and Recon v2.1 estimates of unobserved clonotypes. TCRdb carries this immuneACCESS record with in-frame sequences only. Its versions omit some clonotypes, under half of them owing to an unresolved V gene in the studies checked, with the rest unexplained. V and J calls and clone size are copied from that table; D and trimming were computed from the DNA. In this sample the table shows more than 400,000 clones, approximately 81% of which occur a single time. The ten biggest clones cover roughly an eighth of the sample.

The donors were healthy, HIV-negative adults with no recently reported acute infections or vaccinations. Only Caucasian adults living in Nashville, Tennessee, USA were represented among the donors. For unsorted samples, some 90 million PBMCs were counted and genomic DNA was extracted with the QIAamp DNA Blood Mini kit. After blood collection by leukapheresis, PBMCs were isolated using Ficoll-Histopaque density gradient centrifugation and then cryopreserved in the vapor phase of liquid nitrogen. The CDR3 has 16 amino acids, counting the end cysteine and phenylalanine. The CDR3 DNA has 48 bases and is translated from base 1. Germline trimming: 2 bases from V, 4 bases from J; junction bases outside gene matches: 2. From the germline V gene, CDR1 is SGHAT and CDR2 is FQNNGV.

Sequencing input: PBMCs. Rearrangement joined TRBV11-2 to TRBJ2-1, and 13 junctional nucleotides match TRBD2. This TCR was recovered from a woman in her 40s in good health. Some clones in this sample may be carry-over from other donors' samples. For the CDR3, the sequence is CASSLMGLAGYNEQFF. In nucleotides, the sequence is TGTGCCAGCAGCTTAATGGGACTAGCGGGGTACAATGAGCAGTTCTTC. With all but the CDR3 taken from the reference TRBV11-2 and TRBJ2-1 genes, the full variable domain is: EAGVAQSPRYKIIEKRQSVAFWCNPISGHATLYWYQQILGQGPKLLIQFQNNGVVDDSQLPKDRFSAERLKGVDSTLKIQPAKLEDSAVYLCASSLMGLAGYNEQFFGPGTRLTVL.